This entry features one TCR beta chain sequence. Antigen: not known. This sample is drawn from a study of cytomegalovirus exposure and HLA in healthy donors. The PCR had 60 Vbeta and 13 Jbeta primers. The data were produced by immunoSEQ multiplex PCR, yet TCRdb's version contains in-frame clones alone and is incomplete. The table has about 130,000 clones, roughly 70% seen once. The CDR3 has 15 amino acids. Germline CDR1 reads MNHEY; CDR2 reads SMNVEV (reference sequence). Trimming removed 2 bases from V and 0 bases from J, with 11 bases in between. Study results and limitations: Associated with cytomegalovirus, according to the listing, were approximately 160 TCR beta chains.

The source material was PBMCs. The receptor's source is a man aged 40-50 years in good health and CMV-seronegative. This sequence joins TRBV27 and TRBJ2-7; the D gene is possibly TRBD2 (6 bases). CDR3 DNA: TGTGCCAGCAGTTTAGCGGGAAGTCTCTCCTACGAGCAGTACTTC. Encoded protein: CASSLAGSLSYEQYF.